The sequence of this TCR beta chain was determined in a study of CD8 T cells in Susac syndrome. Reverse transcription of 0.5 to 1 ug RNA was carried out with random hexamers. One entry per CDR3 protein results from TCRdb running MiXCR on the immunoSEQ multiplex PCR reads. Of some 160,000 distinct CDR3 sequences in the sample, around 90% were seen once. V was shortened by 5 bases and J by 6 bases, with 13 bases between the two germline ends. The V gene's germline CDR1 is SEHNR and CDR2 FQNEAQ (reference sequence). CDR3 length: 14 amino acids. Material: CD4+ T cells from PBMCs. The rearrangement links TRBV7-9 to TRBJ1-4, with D perhaps matching TRBD1 (5 bases). The clonotype was recovered from a human donor in good health. The CDR3 DNA reads as TGTGCCAGCAGCCAGGGACCAGAAGATGAAAAACTGTTTTTT. It encodes CASSQGPEDEKLFF.